These 5 T cell receptor beta chains were sequenced from one sample in a study of regulatory T cells in long-lasting Graves disease. Time point here: newly diagnosed GD, antithyroid drugs for less than 3 months. After RNA was extracted from PBMCs, the TCR library was made from it. According to the study, TCR beta libraries were built with iRepertoire HTBI primers and CDR3-region Arm-PCR. MiXCR was run by TCRdb on the multiplex PCR reads, yielding one entry per CDR3 protein. The table lists 410,000 or so distinct CDR3 sequences, more than 12% of them singletons. These data were also filed under a second study, of T cells in Graves' hyperthyroidism and ophthalmopathy.

This sample comprised peripheral blood mononuclear cells (PBMCs), obtained at new diagnosis, from a patient treated with antithyroid drugs. Receptor source: a woman under 40 with Graves disease.

This clonotype was observed many times. This chain uses TRBV4-1 with TRBJ1-5; D is unclear. The CDR3 runs to 15 residues. Trimming left V 0 bases short and J 6 bases short, with 12 bases between. CDR1 and CDR2 from the germline V gene are MGHRA and YSYEKL. This CDR3 is CASSQDISGSQPQHF. The CDR3 coding sequence is TGCGCCAGCAGCCAAGATATCAGTGGGAGTCAGCCCCAGCATTTT.

The chain links TRBV18 to TRBJ2-6; TRBD1 aligns across 11 bases. This CDR3 region has 18 residues. The V segment lost 2 bases and the J segment 0 bases; nucleotides outside the gene matches: 3. Looked up from germline, CDR1 is KGHSH and CDR2 is LQKENI. CDR3: CASSPTGTGGSGANVLTF. The DNA for the CDR3 is TGTGCCAGCTCACCAACCGGGACAGGGGGCTCTGGGGCCAACGTCCTGACTTTC.

This clonotype was seen at least ten times. The chain uses TRBV12-3 or TRBV12-4 and TRBJ2-3; D uncertain. The CDR3 extends over 15 amino acids. V was cut by 6 bases and J by 1 base, with 14 bases left in between. The CDR3 reads CASRVHRRGTDTQYF. The CDR3 nucleotides read TGTGCCAGCAGAGTACACCGACGGGGCACAGATACGCAGTATTTT.

This clonotype showed up many times. The rearrangement uses TRBV28 and TRBJ1-5, with D unclear. With 3 bases removed from V and 7 bases from J, the gap between germline ends came to 7 bases. Per germline, CDR1 MDHEN and CDR2 SYDVKM. CDR3 length: 12 residues. The CDR3 DNA reads TGTGCCAGCAGTTTCCCTGGCCAGCCCCAGCATTTT. Translating gives CASSFPGQPQHF.

This clonotype has ten or more counts. The chain carries TRBV6-1 and TRBJ2-7, with 11 bases matching TRBD2. Germline loops: CDR1 MNHNS, CDR2 SASEGT. This CDR3 has 15 residues. The V segment lost 6 bases and the J segment 2 bases; nucleotides outside the gene matches: 6. CDR3 DNA sequence: TGTGCCAGCAGACCCGGGACTAGCGGCGCCTACGAGCAGTACTTC. This sequence encodes CASRPGTSGAYEQYF.